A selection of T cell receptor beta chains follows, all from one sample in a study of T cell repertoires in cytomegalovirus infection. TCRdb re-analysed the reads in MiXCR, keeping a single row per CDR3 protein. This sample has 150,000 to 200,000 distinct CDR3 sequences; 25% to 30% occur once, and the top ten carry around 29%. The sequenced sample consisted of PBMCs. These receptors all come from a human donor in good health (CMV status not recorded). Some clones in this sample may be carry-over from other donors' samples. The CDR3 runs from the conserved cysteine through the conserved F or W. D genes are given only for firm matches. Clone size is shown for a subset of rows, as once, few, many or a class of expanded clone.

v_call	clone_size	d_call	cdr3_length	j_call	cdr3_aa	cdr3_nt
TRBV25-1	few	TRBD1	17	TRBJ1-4	CASSESGQGATNEKLFF	TGTGCCAGCAGTGAGTCGGGACAGGGGGCAACTAATGAAAAACTGTTTTTT
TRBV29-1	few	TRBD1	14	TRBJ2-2	CSTPGTGAVGELFF	TGCAGCACCCCCGGGACAGGGGCGGTCGGGGAGCTGTTTTTT
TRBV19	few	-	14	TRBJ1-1	CASSIPAVGTEAFF	TGTGCCAGTAGTATCCCCGCCGTTGGCACTGAAGCTTTCTTT
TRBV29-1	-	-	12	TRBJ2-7	CSALTGPYEQYF	TGCAGCGCCCTGACAGGTCCCTACGAGCAGTACTTC
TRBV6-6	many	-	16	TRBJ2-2	CASSYRDGSNTGELFF	TGTGCCAGCAGTTACCGGGACGGATCGAACACCGGGGAGCTGTTTTTT
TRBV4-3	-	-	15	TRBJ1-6	CASSQEGGRNSPLHF	TGCGCCAGCAGCCAAGAAGGGGGGAGGAATTCACCCCTCCACTTT
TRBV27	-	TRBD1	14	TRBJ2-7	CASTTGGSSYEQYF	TGTGCCAGCACGACAGGGGGGAGCTCCTACGAGCAGTACTTC
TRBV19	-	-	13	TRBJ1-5	CASSWEGRQPQHF	TGTGCCAGTAGTTGGGAGGGGAGACAGCCCCAGCATTTT
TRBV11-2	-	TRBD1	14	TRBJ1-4	CASSLQGENEKLFF	TGTGCCAGCAGCTTACAGGGGGAGAACGAAAAACTGTTTTTT
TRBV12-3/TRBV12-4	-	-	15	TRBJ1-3	CASNTGRVSGNTIYF	TGTGCCAGCAACACAGGACGGGTCTCTGGAAACACCATATATTTT
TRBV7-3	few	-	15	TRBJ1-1	CASSSKGDTNTEAFF	TGTGCCAGCAGCTCCAAAGGAGATACGAACACTGAAGCTTTCTTT
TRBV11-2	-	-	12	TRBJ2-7	CASSLGAGEQYF	TGTGCCAGCAGCTTAGGGGCGGGGGAGCAGTACTTC
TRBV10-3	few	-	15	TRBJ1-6	CAISLGQPSNSPLHF	TGTGCCATCAGCCTTGGACAGCCTAGTAATTCACCCCTCCACTTT
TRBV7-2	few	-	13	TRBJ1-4	CASSLGANEKLFF	TGTGCCAGCAGCTTGGGGGCTAATGAAAAACTGTTTTTT
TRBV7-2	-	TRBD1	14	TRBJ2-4	CASSLAQGKNIQYF	TGTGCCAGCAGCTTAGCACAGGGGAAAAACATTCAGTACTTC
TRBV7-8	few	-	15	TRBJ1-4	CASSLSGGANEKLFF	TGTGCCAGCAGCTTATCGGGAGGGGCCAATGAAAAACTGTTTTTT
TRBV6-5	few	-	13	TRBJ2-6	CASSPPQGRALSF	TGTGCCAGCAGTCCGCCCCAGGGCAGGGCCCTCTCTTTC
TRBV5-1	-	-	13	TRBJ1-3	CASSTEGGNTIYF	TGCGCCAGCAGCACGGAAGGAGGAAACACCATATATTTT
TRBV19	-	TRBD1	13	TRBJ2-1	CASTPHRGNEQFF	TGTGCCAGTACCCCCCACAGGGGTAATGAGCAGTTCTTC
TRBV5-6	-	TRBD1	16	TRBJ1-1	CASSTTLWGQGTEAFF	TGTGCCAGCAGTACTACACTATGGGGACAGGGGACTGAAGCTTTCTTT
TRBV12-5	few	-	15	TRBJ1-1	CASGLVRRMNTEAFF	TGTGCTAGTGGTTTGGTACGGCGAATGAACACTGAAGCTTTCTTT
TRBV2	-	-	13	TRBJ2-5	CASKQGLAETQYF	TGTGCCAGCAAGCAGGGGCTAGCGGAGACCCAGTACTTC
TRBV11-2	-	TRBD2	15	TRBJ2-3	CASSLGTSGAGTQYF	TGTGCCAGCAGCTTGGGGACTAGCGGGGCAGGCACGCAGTATTTT
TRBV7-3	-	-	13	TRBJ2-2	CASSPTPAGELFF	TGTGCCAGCAGCCCCACCCCGGCCGGGGAGCTGTTTTTT
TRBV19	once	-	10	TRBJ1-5	CARPNQPQHF	TGTGCCAGGCCGAATCAGCCCCAGCATTTT
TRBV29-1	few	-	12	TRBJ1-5	CSVGTDNQPQHF	TGCAGCGTTGGAACGGACAATCAGCCCCAGCATTTT
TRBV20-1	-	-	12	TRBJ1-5	CSASISNQPQHF	TGCAGTGCTAGCATTAGCAATCAGCCCCAGCATTTT
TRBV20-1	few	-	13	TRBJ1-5	CSAGGKDNQPQHF	TGCAGTGCTGGGGGGAAGGATAATCAGCCCCAGCATTTT
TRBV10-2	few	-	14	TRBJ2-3	CASTTERGTDTQYF	TGCGCCAGCACCACGGAGCGGGGCACAGATACGCAGTATTTT
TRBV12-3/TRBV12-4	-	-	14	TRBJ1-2	CASTPGPENYGYTF	TGTGCCAGCACCCCCGGCCCGGAGAACTATGGCTACACCTTC
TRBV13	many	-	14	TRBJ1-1	CASSLDSRATEAFF	TGTGCCAGCAGCTTAGACAGCAGGGCCACTGAAGCTTTCTTT
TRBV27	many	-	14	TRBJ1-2	CASSLSTLSSGYTF	TGTGCCAGCAGTTTATCGACCCTCTCCAGTGGCTACACCTTC
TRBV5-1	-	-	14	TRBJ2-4	CAISWSGAENIQYF	TGCGCCATCAGCTGGTCCGGGGCCGAAAACATTCAGTACTTC
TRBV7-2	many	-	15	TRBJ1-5	CASSLEGVSNQPQHF	TGTGCCAGCAGCTTAGAAGGGGTTAGCAATCAGCCCCAGCATTTT
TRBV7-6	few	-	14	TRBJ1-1	CASSPHDINTEAFF	TGTGCCAGCAGCCCTCATGATATTAACACTGAAGCTTTCTTT
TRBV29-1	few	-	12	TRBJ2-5	CSVGTNLETQYF	TGCAGCGTTGGGACAAATTTGGAGACCCAGTACTTC
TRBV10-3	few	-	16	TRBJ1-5	CAISDPGRGSNQPQHF	TGTGCCATCAGTGACCCCGGAAGGGGCAGCAATCAGCCCCAGCATTTT
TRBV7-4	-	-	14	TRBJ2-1	CASSPVSGYNEQFF	TGTGCCAGCAGCCCCGTCAGCGGATACAATGAGCAGTTCTTC